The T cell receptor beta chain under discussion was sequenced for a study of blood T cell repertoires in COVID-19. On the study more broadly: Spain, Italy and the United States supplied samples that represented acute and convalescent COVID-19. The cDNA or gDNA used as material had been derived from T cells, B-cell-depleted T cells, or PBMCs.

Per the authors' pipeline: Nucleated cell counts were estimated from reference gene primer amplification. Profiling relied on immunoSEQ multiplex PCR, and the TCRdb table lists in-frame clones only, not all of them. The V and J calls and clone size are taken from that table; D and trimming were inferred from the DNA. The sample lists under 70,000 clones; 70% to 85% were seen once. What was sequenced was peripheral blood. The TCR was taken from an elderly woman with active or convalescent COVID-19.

DNA of the CDR3: TGCAGCGTTAAACAGAGCTCCTACGAGCAGTACTTC. Protein: CSVKQSSYEQYF. This chain connects TRBV29-1 to TRBJ2-7; D call uncertain. The CDR3 is made up of 12 amino acids. V gave up 5 bases and J gave up 0 bases, with 8 bases separating them. From germline, CDR1 is SQVTM and CDR2 ANQGSEA.